This passage covers 27 T cell receptor beta chains from one sample sequenced in a study of radiotherapy plus CTLA-4 blockade in lung cancer. Using immunoSEQ multiplex PCR, the repertoire was profiled, and TCRdb retains in-frame clones only, with some absent. The sample includes tens of thousands of clones, 70% to 80% of them seen just once. The sample in question was peripheral blood, obtained from a patient treated with radiotherapy plus ipilimumab. These receptors were obtained from a human donor with non-small cell lung cancer whose response to radiotherapy plus ipilimumab could not be evaluated.

V usage is TRBV18 and J usage is TRBJ1-1; 8 bases agree with TRBD1. The CDR3 is 15 amino acids. The germline V gene has CDR1 KGHSH and CDR2 LQKENI. Trimming at V came to 2 bases and at J to 0 bases, leaving 2 bases not matched to a gene. CDR3 sequence (DNA): TGTGCCAGCTCACCAGACAGGGGAATGAACACTGAAGCTTTCTTT. Amino acid sequence: CASSPDRGMNTEAFF.

This chain connects TRBV7-9 to TRBJ1-5, with D possibly TRBD1 on 6 matching bases. In germline, CDR1 is SEHNR, CDR2 FQNEAQ (reference sequence). The CDR3 is 16 amino acids. Trimming removed 6 bases at V and 0 bases at J, with 15 bases between. As DNA, the CDR3 is TGTGCCAGCAGTCAGCAGGGGCGAGATAGCAATCAGCCCCAGCATTTT. It encodes CASSQQGRDSNQPQHF.

V usage is TRBV7-9 and J usage is TRBJ2-7, with 8 bases lining up with TRBD1. Germline trimming cut 4 bases from V and 4 bases from J; bases unmatched to any gene: 3. The CDR3 is 13 amino acids. The germline gives CDR1 SEHNR, CDR2 FQNEAQ (reference sequence). The CDR3 DNA reads TGTGCCAGCAGCTCGGGACAGGAATACGAGCAGTACTTC. This codes for CASSSGQEYEQYF.

V and J are TRBV7-2 and TRBJ1-5; TRBD1 agrees at 7 bases. The CDR3 has 14 residues. The V segment lost 5 bases and the J segment 4 bases; nucleotides outside the gene matches: 5. CDR1 SGHTA and CDR2 FQGNSA come from the germline V gene. In DNA, the CDR3 is TGTGCCAGCAGCCTGACAGGGCCAAATCAGCCCCAGCATTTT. It yields the protein CASSLTGPNQPQHF. Drawing the rest from reference TRBV7-2 and TRBJ1-5, the complete variable domain is GAGVSQSPSNKVTEKGKDVELRCDPISGHTALYWYRQSLGQGLEFLIYFQGNSAPDKSGLPSDRFSAERTGGSVSTLTIQRTQQEDSAVYLCASSLTGPNQPQHFGDGTRLSIL.

The V and J genes are TRBV18 and TRBJ1-2; 7 bases fit TRBD1. Per germline, CDR1 KGHSH and CDR2 LQKENI. CDR3 length equals 15 residues. The V segment lost 6 bases and the J segment 2 bases; nucleotides outside the gene matches: 9. In nucleotides, the CDR3 is TGTGCCAGCTCCCCTGGGGCAGGGGGGAACTATGGCTACACCTTC. As protein: CASSPGAGGNYGYTF.

V usage is TRBV5-4 and J usage is TRBJ2-1; 8 bases align to TRBD2. V trimming: 2 bases; J trimming: 2 bases; junction bases outside the gene matches: 3. The CDR3 contains 15 residues. Germline V CDR1 and CDR2: SGHNT, YYREEE (reference sequence). This CDR3 reads CASSLGLATYNEQFF. DNA for the CDR3: TGTGCCAGCAGCTTAGGACTAGCCACCTACAATGAGCAGTTCTTC.

V gene TRBV30 combines with J gene TRBJ2-7; 7 nucleotides match TRBD1. The length of the CDR3 is 14 residues. Losses at the gene ends were 0 bases for V and 7 bases for J; bases not matched to a gene: 9. Germline CDR1 is GTSNPN and CDR2 is SVGIG (reference sequence). For the CDR3, the DNA is TGTGCCTGGAGTGTAGTACAGGGGTTCCGGGAGCAGTACTTC. It yields the protein CAWSVVQGFREQYF.

The chain uses TRBV4-1 and TRBJ2-7; TRBD2 is a possible D gene (7 bases). CDR1 is MGHRA, CDR2 YSYEKL, per germline. This CDR3 is 17 amino acids long. Trimming pared 0 bases from V and 6 bases from J, leaving 21 bases between. CDR3 nucleotide sequence: TGCGCCAGCAGCCAAGATCCATGGGGGCAGGGAGGGTCCGAGCAGTACTTC. Amino acids: CASSQDPWGQGGSEQYF.

CDR3 nucleotides: TGTGCCACCTTAAATCGGGTGAACACTGAAGCTTTCTTT. It is translated as CATLNRVNTEAFF. The chain joins TRBV28 to TRBJ1-1; D is unclear. The germline CDR1 and CDR2 sequences are MDHEN and SYDVKM. The V gene lost 10 bases and the J gene lost 0 bases, with 12 bases spanning the gap. The CDR3 covers 13 residues.

The rearrangement joins TRBV9 to TRBJ2-2; 7 nucleotides match TRBD2. This CDR3 spans 17 amino acids. J was trimmed by 8 bases and V by 0 bases; bases with no gene match: 13. The germline gives CDR1 SGDLS, CDR2 YYNGEE. The CDR3 sequence is CASSVALGGGNQGELFF. DNA of the CDR3: TGTGCCAGCAGCGTAGCCCTTGGCGGGGGTAATCAAGGGGAGCTGTTTTTT.

This clone has only one observation. The gene calls are TRBV9 and TRBJ2-1; 14 positions match TRBD2. The CDR3 totals 15 residues. Germline CDR1 and CDR2: SGDLS and YYNGEE. The ends lost 0 bases at V and 7 bases at J; junction bases unmatched: 0. The DNA for the CDR3 is TGTGCCAGCAGCGTAGGGACTAGCGGGGGGAATGAGCAGTTCTTC. Translated, it gives CASSVGTSGGNEQFF.

The genes are TRBV14 and TRBJ2-3, with TRBD2 identical over 7 bases. The CDR3 is 16 amino acids. V shed 1 base, J shed 0 bases, and the junction held 4 bases outside the gene matches. CDR1 is SGHDN and CDR2 is FVKESK in the germline V gene. DNA for the CDR3: TGTGCCAGCAGCCAAGGGCTAGCGGCTAGCACAGATACGCAGTATTTT. Its protein product is CASSQGLAASTDTQYF.

The J gene is TRBJ2-5, the V gene TRBV29-1; the D gene is possibly TRBD1 (6 bases). The DNA end lines up better with TRBJ2-7; the J call may be wrong. CDR1 is SQVTM, CDR2 ANQGSEA, per germline. The CDR3 has 14 amino acids. The CDR3 region is CSVDRQGNTYEQYF. In DNA, the CDR3 is TGCAGCGTTGATCGGCAGGGGAATACCTACGAGCAGTACTTC.

The chain joins TRBV4-3 to TRBJ2-3; TRBD2 aligns across 12 bases. This CDR3 contains 18 residues. Looked up from germline, CDR1 is LGHNA and CDR2 is YSLEER. The V segment lost 2 bases and the J segment 1 base; nucleotides outside the gene matches: 7. CDR3 region: CASSQTSGGTSRTDTQYF. The CDR3 nucleotides read TGCGCCAGCAGCCAAACTAGCGGGGGGACCTCCCGCACAGATACGCAGTATTTT.

The chain employs TRBV7-2 and TRBJ2-5; weak D call: TRBD1 (5 bases). Germline V lookup: CDR1 SGHTA, CDR2 FQGNSA. The CDR3 covers 14 residues. Trimming shortened V by 6 bases and J by 2 bases, and 13 bases separated the two germline ends. The CDR3, as DNA: TGTGCCAGCAGTTATAGACAGATTCAAGAGACCCAGTACTTC. Protein: CASSYRQIQETQYF. The full variable domain, its missing parts supplied by reference TRBV7-2 and TRBJ2-5, is GAGVSQSPSNKVTEKGKDVELRCDPISGHTALYWYRQSLGQGLEFLIYFQGNSAPDKSGLPSDRFSAERTGGSVSTLTIQRTQQEDSAVYLCASSYRQIQETQYFGPGTRLLVL.

The rearrangement uses TRBV6-1 and TRBJ2-2; TRBD1 is a possible D gene (6 bases). Trimming left V 7 bases short and J 3 bases short, with 12 bases between. There are 14 residues in the CDR3. The germline V gene has CDR1 MNHNS and CDR2 SASEGT. The CDR3 loop is CASTRQEYTGELFF. The CDR3 coding sequence is TGTGCCAGCACCAGACAGGAGTACACCGGGGAGCTGTTTTTT.

Only one count was recorded for this clone. J is TRBJ1-3 and V is TRBV5-1; TRBD1 matches 10 bases. The length of the CDR3 is 15 residues. Germline V gene sequence: CDR1 SGHRS, CDR2 YFSETQ. After removal of 4 bases from V and 3 bases from J, the junction contained 4 bases not matched to a gene. In DNA, the CDR3 is TGCGCCAGCAGCCCAGGGACAGGGGTTGGAAACACCATATATTTT. It encodes CASSPGTGVGNTIYF.

This clone was detected only once. This chain uses TRBV19 with TRBJ2-7; possible D gene TRBD2, 7 bases. Deletions cut 5 bases from V and 0 bases from J, with 14 bases between. The CDR3 is 15 residues long. CDR1 LNHDA and CDR2 SQIVND come from the germline V gene (reference sequence). The CDR3 spells CASSLGRGASYEQYF. The CDR3 region has the DNA TGTGCCAGTAGTCTTGGGAGGGGGGCCTCCTACGAGCAGTACTTC.

This sequence joins TRBV5-8 and TRBJ2-5; 7 nucleotides align to TRBD1. CDR1 is SGHTS, CDR2 YDEGEE, per germline. This CDR3 comprises 16 residues. V shed 0 bases and J 2 bases; nucleotides not matched to a gene: 7. The CDR3 bases are TGTGCCAGCAGCTTGGCAGCGTCCAGGGGGCAAGAGACCCAGTACTTC. Its translation: CASSLAASRGQETQYF.

This clone was seen more than once but under ten times. The chain recombines TRBV7-8 with TRBJ2-7; 12 bases are shared with TRBD2. The V and J ends lost 5 bases and 2 bases, in that order; junction bases with no gene match: 4. In germline, CDR1 is SGHVS, CDR2 FQNEAQ. The CDR3 runs 15 residues. The CDR3 loop is CASSALAGGPYEQYF. The DNA for the CDR3 is TGTGCCAGCAGCGCACTAGCGGGAGGACCCTACGAGCAGTACTTC.

This clone was found once. The chain's CDR3 is CASSPGPGTYNEQFF. The CDR3 DNA follows: TGCGCCAGCTCTCCCGGACCCGGGACCTACAATGAGCAGTTCTTC. This chain joins TRBV4-1 and TRBJ2-1; the D gene is possibly TRBD2 (5 bases). The germline gives CDR1 MGHRA, CDR2 YSYEKL. The length of the CDR3 is 15 residues. Trimming pared 8 bases from V and 2 bases from J, leaving 16 bases between.

As regards this clone: Other nucleotide sequences in the sample specify the same CDR3. V gene TRBV5-1 combines with J gene TRBJ2-1; no definite D call. Trimming took 0 bases from V and 0 from J, leaving 7 bases between them. The CDR3 consists of 15 residues. Germline V gene data show CDR1 as SGHRS and CDR2 as YFSETQ. CDR3 DNA sequence: TGCGCCAGCAGCTTGGGAGGTAGCTCCTACAATGAGCAGTTCTTC. Translation: CASSLGGSSYNEQFF.

This clone was counted only a few times. V is TRBV28 and J is TRBJ1-1; TRBD1 agrees at 12 bases. The CDR3 is made up of 16 amino acids. Trimming took 4 bases from V and 5 from J; bases not matched to a gene: 8. Germline lookup yields CDR1 MDHEN and CDR2 SYDVKM. CDR3 DNA sequence: TGTGCCAGCAGTTCCTCGGGACAGGGGGCAAGAACTGAAGCTTTCTTT. It codes for CASSSSGQGARTEAFF.

The chain uses TRBV7-2 and TRBJ1-5, with D possibly TRBD1 on 6 matching bases. CDR1 is SGHTA, CDR2 FQGNSA, per germline. This CDR3 contains 15 residues. V was shortened by 6 bases and J by 0 bases, with 12 bases between the two germline ends. The CDR3 reads CASRPQGNSNQPQHF. The CDR3 DNA reads as TGTGCCAGCAGGCCACAGGGAAATAGCAATCAGCCCCAGCATTTT.

V usage is TRBV9 and J usage is TRBJ1-1, with no clear D. V shed 2 bases and J shed 7 bases, with 12 bases lying between them. CDR1 is SGDLS, CDR2 YYNGEE, per germline. This CDR3 contains 13 residues. The CDR3, as DNA: TGTGCCAGCAGCGTCAGCCCTAGAAATGAAGCTTTCTTT. It yields the protein CASSVSPRNEAFF.

This chain links TRBV27 with TRBJ2-1; D gene uncertain. The CDR3 totals 11 residues. Trimming left V 3 bases short and J 7 bases short, with 4 bases between. Germline V lookup: CDR1 MNHEY, CDR2 SMNVEV (reference sequence). In nucleotides, the CDR3 is TGTGCCAGCAGTTTTTATAATGAGCAGTTCTTC. Its protein product is CASSFYNEQFF.

The V and J genes are TRBV5-1 and TRBJ2-1, with D maybe TRBD1 (6 bases). Germline loops: CDR1 SGHRS, CDR2 YFSETQ. V lost 4 bases and J lost 4, with 15 bases in between. The CDR3 is made up of 15 amino acids. DNA of the CDR3: TGCGCCAGCAGCCCGGGACACCGCACTTACAATGAGCAGTTCTTC. This sequence encodes CASSPGHRTYNEQFF.